This TCR beta chain was sequenced in a study of T cell responses to AZD1222 COVID-19 vaccine. Study-level results: There were repertoire samples only from the period after the peak T cell response.

By its share, this clone is medium-sized. No antigen is known for it. The CDR3 covers 18 residues. Germline CDR1 and CDR2: LNHDA and SQIVND (reference sequence). The trim removed 1 base at V and 4 bases at J, leaving 11 bases unmatched. Here immunoSEQ multiplex PCR was the method, and the copy in TCRdb shows in-frame clones only, minus some. The data hold about 75,000 clones, with approximately 90% observed a single time. The starting material was peripheral blood, obtained 28 days after the second dose of the MenACWY control vaccine. The clonotype was recovered from an adult who received the MenACWY meningococcal vaccine as a control. The chain uses TRBV19 and TRBJ2-3; 10 bases are a match to TRBD1. The CDR3 coding sequence is TGTGCCAGTAGTATAGCAGCACCGGGACAGGGGTTCGCAGATACGCAGTATTTT. Translating it yields CASSIAAPGQGFADTQYF. Full variable domain (missing parts from reference TRBV19 and TRBJ2-3): DGGITQSPKYLFRKEGQNVTLSCEQNLNHDAMYWYRQDPGQGLRLIYYSQIVNDFQKGDIAEGYSVSREKKESFPLTVTSAQKNPTAFYLCASSIAAPGQGFADTQYFGPGTRLTVL.